This TCR beta chain was found in a study of blood T cell repertoires in COVID-19. Study context: The United States, Italy and Spain were the sources of the acute and convalescent COVID-19 samples. Sources were T cells, B-cell-depleted T cells, or PBMCs; the material itself was cDNA or gDNA.

In the study's own analysis: Using reference gene primer amplification, nucleated cell counts were estimated. Clones were read by immunoSEQ multiplex PCR, and TCRdb kept only the in-frame ones, dropping some. Clone size and the V and J calls come from that table; the DNA yielded D and trimming. This sample yields 200,000 to 300,000 clones, of which about 80% are seen a single time; over 8% belongs to the top ten. V lost 5 bases, J lost 7 bases, and 21 bases lay in between. The CDR3 covers 16 residues. Per the germline V gene, CDR1 is SGHRS and CDR2 is YFSETQ. The receptor's source is an elderly woman with acute or convalescent COVID-19. This chain connects TRBV5-1 to TRBJ1-4, with D possibly being TRBD1 (5 bases). Sequencing used peripheral blood. DNA of the CDR3: TGCGCCAGCAGACCCCTCGCAGGGCCCGGCACTGAAAAACTGTTTTTT. It codes for CASRPLAGPGTEKLFF.